The 31 T cell receptor beta chains listed next were all sequenced from one sample in a study of blood T cell repertoires in COVID-19. Method: immunoSEQ multiplex PCR; TCRdb's copy keeps in-frame clones and lacks some. The sample gives 330,000 or so clones, over 70% of which show up once; over 4.5% is in the top ten. Sequencing used PBMCs or T cells enriched from blood (not recorded which). The receptors shown here come from a man younger than 40 who had recovered from COVID-19.

V and J are TRBV2 and TRBJ2-3, with 7 bases fitting TRBD2. The germline V gene encodes CDR1 SNHLY and CDR2 FYNNEI. The junction had 8 bases not matched to a gene; V was cut back by 7 bases and J by 4 bases. The CDR3 spans 14 residues. The CDR3 region is CASTPGGAADTQYF. The CDR3, as DNA: TGTGCCAGCACCCCGGGAGGAGCTGCAGATACGCAGTATTTT.

The rearrangement links TRBV7-9 to TRBJ1-2; D gene uncertain. Germline V gene lookup returns CDR1 SEHNR and CDR2 FQNEAQ (reference sequence). The length of the CDR3 is 17 residues. V dropped 0 bases and J dropped 0 bases, with 14 bases sitting between them. CDR3 nucleotides: TGTGCCAGCAGCTTAGCGGCCAATACAGAACCTAACTATGGCTACACCTTC. Translating it yields CASSLAANTEPNYGYTF.

The chain is built from TRBV21-1 and TRBJ1-5; TRBD1 was called by the table and not checked on the DNA. TRBV21-1 is designated a pseudogene. This CDR3 region has 14 residues. The CDR3 sequence: CASIPTRQGRPQHF. The CDR3 DNA follows: TGTGCCAGCATTCCCACTCGACAGGGCCGGCCCCAGCATTTT.

This chain connects TRBV7-9 to TRBJ1-1; no clear D gene. This CDR3 has 15 amino acids. In germline, CDR1 is SEHNR, CDR2 FQNEAQ (reference sequence). V was cut by 5 bases and J by 7 bases, with 20 bases left in between. This CDR3 is CASSPAGVLEGEAFF. As DNA, the CDR3 is TGTGCCAGCAGCCCGGCCGGGGTCCTTGAGGGTGAAGCTTTCTTT. Variable domain in full (rest from reference TRBV7-9 and TRBJ1-1): DTGVSQNPRHKITKRGQNVTFRCDPISEHNRLYWYRQTLGQGPEFLTYFQNEAQLEKSRLLSDRFSAERPKGSFSTLEIQRTEQGDSAMYLCASSPAGVLEGEAFFGQGTRLTVV.

Here the CDR3 DNA reads TGTGCCAGCAGGCTGGGGGCTGGGACCGCCAGCGGCTACACCTTC. Protein product: CASRLGAGTASGYTF. The rearrangement uses TRBV5-5 and TRBJ1-2; possible D gene TRBD1, 6 bases. V was trimmed by 5 bases and J by 8 bases, leaving 22 bases between them. The CDR3 contains 15 residues. Germline lookup yields CDR1 SGHKS and CDR2 YYEKEE (reference sequence).

The chain links TRBV6-5 to TRBJ2-3; 8 positions match TRBD2. This CDR3 spans 14 amino acids. Germline CDR1 MNHEY, CDR2 SVGAGI. The junction had 8 bases not matched to a gene; V was cut back by 6 bases and J by 6 bases. DNA of the CDR3: TGTGCCAGCAGACGGGGACTAGTGGCGGATACGCAGTATTTT. Amino acids: CASRRGLVADTQYF.

The chain links TRBV9 to TRBJ2-5; 7 bases line up with TRBD2. The CDR3 runs 17 residues. After removal of 0 bases from V and 5 bases from J, the junction contained 13 bases not matched to a gene. CDR1 and CDR2 (germline): SGDLS, YYNGEE. The CDR3 spells CASSVGPRTRAGETQYF. As DNA, the CDR3 is TGTGCCAGCAGCGTAGGTCCCCGTACTAGAGCGGGGGAGACCCAGTACTTC.

The chain couples TRBV6-1 to TRBJ1-4, with 9 bases that match TRBD1. This CDR3 is built from 15 residues. Germline lookup yields CDR1 MNHNS and CDR2 SASEGT. V trimming: 3 bases; J trimming: 4 bases; junction bases outside the gene matches: 3. CDR3 protein: CASSDRGQGNEKLFF. The CDR3 DNA reads TGTGCCAGCAGTGATCGGGGACAGGGTAATGAAAAACTGTTTTTT.

This clone was counted only a few times. J is TRBJ1-1 and V is TRBV6-1, with 7 positions matching TRBD1. This CDR3 has 14 amino acids. V shed 2 bases, J shed 5 bases, and the junction held 5 bases outside the gene matches. Germline V lookup: CDR1 MNHNS, CDR2 SASEGT. CDR3 amino acids: CASSENRGRTEAFF. The DNA of the CDR3 is TGTGCCAGCAGTGAAAACAGGGGAAGAACTGAAGCTTTCTTT.

V usage is TRBV28 and J usage is TRBJ2-2; D is uncertain. V lost 4 bases to trimming and J lost 1 base, with 10 bases between them. The CDR3 runs to 15 residues. Germline V lookup: CDR1 MDHEN, CDR2 SYDVKM. The CDR3 sequence is CASSYLQENTGELFF. As DNA, the CDR3 is TGTGCCAGCAGTTACCTGCAGGAGAACACCGGGGAGCTGTTTTTT.

The chain links TRBV10-2 to TRBJ1-3, with 7 nucleotides matching TRBD1. Germline lookup yields CDR1 WSHSY and CDR2 SAAADI. CDR3 length equals 15 residues. V lost 10 bases to trimming and J lost 4 bases; unmatched junction nucleotides: 13. CDR3 in amino acids: CATNTEGASGNTIYF. Here the CDR3 DNA reads TGCGCCACCAACACGGAGGGGGCTTCAGGAAACACCATATATTTT.

The V gene is TRBV7-8, the J gene TRBJ2-7, with 7 bases that match TRBD1. From germline, CDR1 is SGHVS and CDR2 FQNEAQ. The CDR3 totals 15 residues. Trimming removed 1 base from V and 2 bases from J; junction bases left unmatched: 5. CDR3 sequence (DNA): TGTGCCAGCAGCTTAGTCGGCCAGGGGGCCTACGAGCAGTACTTC. As protein: CASSLVGQGAYEQYF. Filled out from reference TRBV7-8 and TRBJ2-7, the complete variable domain reads GAGVSQSPRYKVAKRGQDVALRCDPISGHVSLFWYQQALGQGPEFLTYFQNEAQLDKSGLPSDRFFAERPEGSVSTLKIQRTQQEDSAVYLCASSLVGQGAYEQYFGPGTRLTVT.

This chain connects TRBV21-1 to TRBJ1-1; the D call TRBD1 from the table was never checked on the DNA. TRBV21-1 represents a pseudogene. The CDR3 runs to 17 residues. CDR3 nucleotide sequence: TGTGCCAGCAGCCCCGGGCCAGGGGGCACAGTCCACACTGAAGCTTTCTTT. Its translation: CASSPGPGGTVHTEAFF.

CDR3 amino acids: CAWSVSGYNEQFF. The CDR3, as DNA: TGTGCCTGGAGTGTTAGCGGATACAATGAGCAGTTCTTC. V is TRBV30 and J is TRBJ2-1, with D perhaps TRBD2 (6 bases). Germline CDR1 reads GTSNPN; CDR2 reads SVGIG (reference sequence). With 0 bases removed from V and 4 bases from J, the gap between germline ends came to 7 bases. This CDR3 contains 13 residues.

The sample holds one count of this clone. The chain joins TRBV14 to TRBJ1-2, with 10 bases lining up with TRBD1. CDR3 length equals 14 residues. CDR1 is SGHDN and CDR2 is FVKESK in the germline V gene. V dropped 5 bases and J dropped 6; count of bases not matched to a gene: 6. CDR3 in amino acids: CASSFGTGDNGYTF. The CDR3 coding sequence is TGTGCCAGCAGCTTCGGGACAGGGGATAATGGCTACACCTTC. Full variable domain (outside the CDR3, taken from reference TRBV14 and TRBJ1-2): EAGVTQFPSHSVIEKGQTVTLRCDPISGHDNLYWYRRVMGKEIKFLLHFVKESKQDESGMPNNRFLAERTGGTYSTLKVQPAELEDSGVYFCASSFGTGDNGYTFGSGTRLTVV.

CDR3 DNA: TGTGCCAGCTGTCTGGCAGGACAGGATAATGAAAAACTGTTTTTT. Its protein is CASCLAGQDNEKLFF. The J gene is TRBJ1-4, the V gene TRBV2; 7 bases agree with TRBD1. There are 15 residues in the CDR3. In germline, CDR1 is SNHLY, CDR2 FYNNEI. Trimming cost V 8 bases and J 4 bases; bases outside gene matches: 10.

The rearrangement joins TRBV7-9 to TRBJ2-5; 9 bases fit TRBD2. CDR3 length equals 16 residues. V lost 5 bases to trimming and J lost 5 bases; unmatched junction nucleotides: 12. Germline V gene lookup returns CDR1 SEHNR and CDR2 FQNEAQ (reference sequence). This CDR3 reads CASSQRAGGPGETQYF. The CDR3 DNA is TGTGCCAGCAGCCAAAGAGCGGGGGGACCGGGGGAGACCCAGTACTTC.

This clone appeared a single time. This chain joins TRBV5-1 and TRBJ1-1, with 8 bases identical to TRBD1. Germline trimming cut 0 bases from V and 5 bases from J; bases unmatched to any gene: 3. The CDR3 loop spans 14 amino acids. The germline gives CDR1 SGHRS, CDR2 YFSETQ. CDR3 in amino acids: CASSLAGDRTEAFF. CDR3 bases: TGCGCCAGCAGCTTGGCCGGGGACAGGACTGAAGCTTTCTTT.

The chain carries TRBV7-9 and TRBJ2-7; a weak D match, TRBD1 (6 bases). Deletions cut 1 base from V and 5 bases from J, with 15 bases between. This CDR3 region has 15 residues. CDR1 is SEHNR, CDR2 FQNEAQ, per germline (reference sequence). The CDR3 sequence: CASSLGGQGYHEQYF. Here the CDR3 DNA reads TGTGCCAGCAGCTTAGGAGGGCAGGGGTACCACGAGCAGTACTTC.

This clone is a singleton in its sample. This chain uses TRBV7-9 with TRBJ1-2; 7 nucleotides match TRBD1. This CDR3 is 15 amino acids long. Germline-derived CDR1 and CDR2 are SEHNR and FQNEAQ (reference sequence). Trimming took 3 bases from V and 3 from J; bases not matched to a gene: 7. CDR3 protein: CASSLAIGGHYGYTF. The CDR3 DNA reads as TGTGCCAGCAGCTTGGCCATAGGGGGCCACTATGGCTACACCTTC.

The rearrangement links TRBV5-1 to TRBJ2-2; TRBD2 matches 13 bases. Germline values: CDR1 SGHRS, CDR2 YFSETQ. CDR3 length: 20 amino acids. V lost 2 bases and J lost 6; bases outside the gene matches: 16. DNA for the CDR3: TGCGCCAGCAGCTTAAAAGGGACTAGCGGGGCCTTTTTTAAAGCCGGGGAGCTGTTTTTT. As protein: CASSLKGTSGAFFKAGELFF.

This chain connects TRBV13 to TRBJ1-4; D remains unclear. V shed 5 bases and J shed 7 bases, with 17 bases lying between them. The CDR3 contains 15 residues. Germline lookup yields CDR1 PRHDT and CDR2 FYEKMQ (reference sequence). DNA for the CDR3: TGTGCCAGCAGCACCCGGGGTAGCGCGAGTGAAAAACTGTTTTTT. It is translated as CASSTRGSASEKLFF. Complete variable domain (other parts from reference TRBV13 and TRBJ1-4): AAGVIQSPRHLIKEKRETATLKCYPIPRHDTVYWYQQGPGQDPQFLISFYEKMQSDKGSIPDRFSAQQFSDYHSELNMSSLELGDSALYFCASSTRGSASEKLFFGSGTQLSVL.

This clone was seen only once. The J gene is TRBJ2-2, the V gene TRBV29-1; 8 bases line up with TRBD1. In germline, CDR1 is SQVTM, CDR2 ANQGSEA. This CDR3 comprises 14 residues. The trim removed 4 bases at V and 6 bases at J, leaving 7 bases unmatched. This CDR3 is CSVAKTDRAGELFF. The CDR3 region has the DNA TGCAGCGTTGCAAAGACGGACAGGGCCGGGGAGCTGTTTTTT.

The chain recombines TRBV28 with TRBJ2-3; D remains unclear. Trimming removed 7 bases at V and 1 base at J, with 9 bases between. The CDR3 consists of 13 residues. The germline V gene has CDR1 MDHEN and CDR2 SYDVKM. CDR3 nucleotides: TGTGCCAGCACCCTCCCAGGCACAGATACGCAGTATTTT. This sequence encodes CASTLPGTDTQYF. The full variable domain, rest sourced from reference TRBV28 and TRBJ2-3, is DVKVTQSSRYLVKRTGEKVFLECVQDMDHENMFWYRQDPGLGLRLIYFSYDVKMKEKGDIPEGYSVSREKKERFSLILESASTNQTSMYLCASTLPGTDTQYFGPGTRLTVL.

The CDR3: CASRSGLAGTDTQYF. As DNA, the CDR3 is TGTGCCAGCAGATCAGGACTAGCGGGGACAGATACGCAGTATTTT. The chain is built from TRBV7-9 and TRBJ2-3; 12 nucleotides agree with TRBD2. Trimming removed 6 bases from V and 3 bases from J; junction bases left unmatched: 4. Germline loops: CDR1 SEHNR, CDR2 FQNEAQ (reference sequence). The CDR3 covers 15 residues.

The chain links TRBV5-1 to TRBJ1-1; no definite D call. Germline V lookup: CDR1 SGHRS, CDR2 YFSETQ. The ends were cut back, 0 bases at V and 10 bases at J, with 10 bases in the middle. The CDR3 covers 12 residues. Here the CDR3 DNA reads TGCGCCAGCAGCTTGGAGCCAAGTGTAGCTTTCTTT. This sequence encodes CASSLEPSVAFF. The full variable domain, completed using reference TRBV5-1 and TRBJ1-1, is KAGVTQTPRYLIKTRGQQVTLSCSPISGHRSVSWYQQTPGQGLQFLFEYFSETQRNKGNFPGRFSGRQFSNSRSEMNVSTLELGDSALYLCASSLEPSVAFFGQGTRLTVV.

The genes are TRBV6-4 and TRBJ2-3, with 8 bases aligning to TRBD1. Unmatched junction bases numbered 3, after V lost 5 bases and J lost 2 bases. CDR3 length: 14 residues. The V gene's germline CDR1 is MRHNA and CDR2 SNTAGT. CDR3 residues: CASSLTGATDTQYF. CDR3 nucleotide sequence: TGTGCCAGCAGTTTGACAGGGGCCACAGATACGCAGTATTTT.

This clone has a single count. The chain uses TRBV27 and TRBJ1-4; D gene uncertain. This CDR3 has 14 amino acids. From germline, CDR1 is MNHEY and CDR2 SMNVEV (reference sequence). V was clipped by 2 bases and J by 3 bases, with 7 bases between them. The CDR3 DNA reads TGTGCCAGCAGTTTAACCCACTCTAATGAAAAACTGTTTTTT. Residues: CASSLTHSNEKLFF.

The chain is built from TRBV7-6 and TRBJ1-4; TRBD1 matches 8 bases. This CDR3 comprises 16 residues. The V gene end was trimmed by 5 bases and the J gene end by 2 bases; junction bases not matched to a gene: 7. CDR1 and CDR2 (germline): SGHVS, FNYEAQ. DNA for the CDR3: TGTGCCAGCAGCCCCCGACAGGGGCAGACTAATGAAAAACTGTTTTTT. It codes for CASSPRQGQTNEKLFF.

This clone has a single count. This sequence joins TRBV5-1 and TRBJ2-7; 12 bases match TRBD1. CDR1 and CDR2 (germline): SGHRS, YFSETQ. The trim removed 7 bases at V and 6 bases at J, leaving 11 bases unmatched. The CDR3 spans 15 residues. CDR3 sequence reads: CASGELGTGGSEQYF. CDR3 nucleotides: TGCGCCAGCGGTGAGTTGGGGACAGGGGGCTCCGAGCAGTACTTC.

The chain joins TRBV29-1 to TRBJ2-2; D uncertain. CDR1 and CDR2 from the germline V gene are SQVTM and ANQGSEA. Between the trimmed V and J ends, which lost 4 bases and 4 bases, there was a span of 10 bases. The CDR3 extends over 13 amino acids. The CDR3 nucleotides are TGCAGCGTTGCGGCAGGCCCCACCGGGGAGCTGTTTTTT. It is translated as CSVAAGPTGELFF.